One sample yielded the 11 T cell receptor beta chains listed below, sequenced in a study of blood T cell repertoires in COVID-19. Only in-frame clones appear in the TCRdb table, and some are missing; sequencing was by immunoSEQ multiplex PCR. The sample records approximately 350,000 clones, around 92% being singletons. Sequenced sample: peripheral blood. The receptor source for this set is a man aged 35 to 55 with acute or convalescent COVID-19.

The V call is TRBV19, the J call TRBJ1-1, with TRBD1 matching 9 bases. J gave up 1 base and V 6 bases, and 6 bases lay outside the gene matches. The CDR3 has 15 residues. Germline CDR1 reads LNHDA; CDR2 reads SQIVND (reference sequence). The CDR3 region is CASRWTGAPNTEAFF. The CDR3 nucleotides are TGTGCCAGTAGATGGACAGGGGCCCCGAACACTGAAGCTTTCTTT.

The genes are TRBV19 and TRBJ2-7; 9 positions match TRBD2. CDR3 size: 15 residues. Germline V gene data show CDR1 as LNHDA and CDR2 as SQIVND (reference sequence). With 1 base clipped from V and 3 bases from J, the junction kept 4 bases outside the gene matches. CDR3 in amino acids: CASSIVLAGLYEQYF. As DNA, the CDR3 is TGTGCCAGTAGTATAGTTCTAGCGGGGCTCTACGAGCAGTACTTC.

The genes are TRBV28 and TRBJ1-1; 7 bases line up with TRBD1. Per the germline V gene, CDR1 is MDHEN and CDR2 is SYDVKM. V was pared by 11 bases and J by 1 base, with 7 bases of the junction left unmatched. The CDR3 length is 13 residues. CDR3 sequence (DNA): TGTGCCTCAGGAGGGGGCCCGAACACTGAAGCTTTCTTT. Encoded protein: CASGGGPNTEAFF.

This chain uses TRBV9 with TRBJ2-3; perhaps TRBD1 as D (5 bases). The germline V gene encodes CDR1 SGDLS and CDR2 YYNGEE. Trimming left V 0 bases short and J 4 bases short, with 9 bases between. This CDR3 is 14 amino acids long. CDR3 DNA: TGTGCCAGCAGCGTAGGGCAGGGCGCAGATACGCAGTATTTT. Amino acids: CASSVGQGADTQYF.

V gene TRBV5-1 combines with J gene TRBJ2-7; maybe TRBD1 (5 bases). CDR3 length: 13 residues. V lost 5 bases and J 3 bases, leaving 12 bases between the germline ends. Per the germline V gene, CDR1 is SGHRS and CDR2 is YFSETQ. Here the CDR3 DNA reads TGCGCCAGCAGATCTCAGGGCGGCTACGAGCAGTACTTC. Its translation is CASRSQGGYEQYF.

The chain carries TRBV5-1 and TRBJ1-2; D is undetermined. The CDR3 runs 14 residues. The germline V gene has CDR1 SGHRS and CDR2 YFSETQ. Trimming stripped 3 bases from V and 5 bases from J, with 14 bases between. The CDR3 spells CASSSGEGYYGYTF. For the CDR3, the DNA is TGCGCCAGCAGCTCGGGCGAGGGTTATTATGGCTACACCTTC.

This chain links TRBV27 with TRBJ1-2; 7 bases align to TRBD1. Germline V CDR1 and CDR2: MNHEY, SMNVEV (reference sequence). This CDR3 is 13 amino acids long. The J segment lost 8 bases and the V segment lost 5 bases, leaving 8 bases of the junction unmatched. CDR3 in amino acids: CASSPGGGLGYTF. Here the CDR3 DNA reads TGTGCCAGCAGTCCGGGAGGGGGCCTAGGCTACACCTTC.

The chain joins TRBV4-3 to TRBJ2-5; D possibly corresponds to TRBD2 (7 bases). From germline, CDR1 is LGHNA and CDR2 YSLEER. The CDR3 sequence is 15 residues long. V lost 4 bases and J 4 bases, leaving 16 bases between the germline ends. CDR3 sequence: CASSRDRGGGETQYF. CDR3 sequence (DNA): TGCGCCAGCAGCCGAGATAGGGGGGGAGGAGAGACCCAGTACTTC.

On this clone itself: Within the sample, other DNA sequences also encode this same CDR3. The J gene is TRBJ1-1, the V gene TRBV27; TRBD1 agrees at 10 bases. The germline CDR1 and CDR2 sequences are MNHEY and SMNVEV (reference sequence). V was clipped by 6 bases and J by 4 bases; unmatched bases: 5. The CDR3 is 14 residues long. The CDR3 sequence is CASSLDRGRTEAFF. As DNA, the CDR3 is TGTGCCAGCAGCCTAGACAGGGGGCGCACTGAAGCTTTCTTT.

This clone was seen just once. The CDR3 protein is CASSLGGPRDTQYF. The DNA for the CDR3 is TGTGCCAGCAGCTTAGGGGGCCCGAGGGATACGCAGTATTTT. V is TRBV11-3 and J is TRBJ2-3; tentatively, D is TRBD1 (5 bases). The germline V gene has CDR1 SGHNT and CDR2 YENEEA. The V gene lost 1 base and the J gene lost 6 bases, with 11 bases spanning the gap. The CDR3 contains 14 residues.

Comments on this clone: One junction end does not reproduce the germline sequence, and a read error may be involved. V gene TRBV6-2 or TRBV6-3 combines with J gene TRBJ1-5, with 9 bases aligning to TRBD1. The CDR3 sequence is 14 residues long. Germline CDR1 and CDR2: MNHEY and SVGEGT. The CDR3 nucleotides are TGTGCCAGCAGATACTCGGGACAGGGCCAGCCCCAGCATTTT. Translation: CASRYSGQGQPQHF.